This TCR beta chain was sequenced in a study of T cell changes during pregnancy in multiple sclerosis (dated by TCRdb to 2018 to 2020). Background on the whole study: Changes in the T cell repertoire over the course of pregnancy were examined in this study in women with multiple sclerosis.

For this clone: Its binding antigen is unknown. Base-call qualities are not available, and no considerably larger clone is one nucleotide away.

The receptor library was made with the immunoSEQ multiplex PCR assay. TCRdb retrieved this table from immuneACCESS and kept in-frame rearrangements only. Not all clones are present; in checked studies, unresolved V genes account for under half, and no reason is known for the remainder. The sample table contains around 100,000 clones; only one count was recorded for 92% of them. Clones ranked in the top ten supply 1.9% of the sample. Trimming accounts for 2 bases at V and 2 bases at J, while the number of junction bases matched to no gene is 6. The CDR3 contains 17 residues, cysteine and phenylalanine counted. This entry keeps only the CDR3 DNA: 51 bases, framed from base 1. Looking up the germline V gene yields CDR1 SNHLY and CDR2 FYNNEI.

This receptor chain uses TRBV2 and TRBJ1-6, with 7 bases aligning to TRBD1. This sample comprised peripheral blood, obtained after pregnancy. The receptor comes from a female donor with multiple sclerosis, enrolled in a pregnancy study. The bases are TGTGCCAGCAGTGAAACCGGGACAGACCCCTATAATTCACCCCTCCACTTT. The encoded protein is CASSETGTDPYNSPLHF.